The 27 T cell receptor beta chains presented below share a single source sample, sequenced in a study of a mutant IDH1 vaccine in newly diagnosed glioma. Their cognate antigens are unknown. Stated time point: week 11, during vaccination. Each dose of the vaccine consisted of 300 ug of mutant IDH1 20-mer peptide, with topical imiquimod. Data came from immunoSEQ multiplex PCR; TCRdb stores just in-frame clones and leaves some out. The repertoire holds 30,000 to 35,000 clones, 90% seen once, with 20% in the top ten. Sequencing used PBMCs, obtained from a glioma patient whose treatment included an IDH1 peptide vaccine. The receptor set was obtained from a young man with glioma.

This clone was recorded only once. The chain combines TRBV28 with TRBJ2-7, with D possibly TRBD2 on 5 matching bases. The CDR3 runs 14 residues. V lost 2 bases and J 5 bases, leaving 13 bases between the germline ends. Germline loops: CDR1 MDHEN, CDR2 SYDVKM. For the CDR3, the DNA is TGTGCCAGCAGTTTACTAGCCGCCGGGGACGAGCAGTACTTC. This translates into CASSLLAAGDEQYF.

This clone showed up just once. This chain connects TRBV19 to TRBJ1-5; no clear D. CDR3 size: 15 residues. Germline V gives CDR1 LNHDA, CDR2 SQIVND (reference sequence). Trimming removed 5 bases at V and 0 bases at J, with 11 bases between. CDR3 sequence (DNA): TGTGCCAGTAGTTCCTGGGCCGATAGCAATCAGCCCCAGCATTTT. Its translation is CASSSWADSNQPQHF.

This clone appeared once. The chain recombines TRBV5-1 with TRBJ2-2; TRBD2 matches at 7 bases. V trimming: 5 bases; J trimming: 2 bases; junction bases outside the gene matches: 3. The CDR3 loop spans 14 amino acids. Germline CDR1 is SGHRS and CDR2 is YFSETQ. The CDR3, as DNA: TGCGCCAGCAGTCCTAGCGGTAACACCGGGGAGCTGTTTTTT. Protein sequence: CASSPSGNTGELFF.

This chain connects TRBV7-6 to TRBJ1-1; TRBD1 aligns across 8 bases. The CDR3 contains 18 residues. With 2 bases clipped from V and 3 bases from J, the junction kept 14 bases outside the gene matches. Germline values: CDR1 SGHVS, CDR2 FNYEAQ. The CDR3 spells CASSLYPRTGLGYTEAFF. For the CDR3, the DNA is TGTGCCAGCAGCTTATACCCGCGGACAGGGTTGGGGTACACTGAAGCTTTCTTT.

V gene TRBV5-1 combines with J gene TRBJ2-5; perhaps D is TRBD1 or TRBD2 (5 bases each). The germline CDR1 and CDR2 sequences are SGHRS and YFSETQ. The CDR3 is made up of 13 amino acids. Trimming shortened V by 5 bases and J by 1 base, and 9 bases separated the two germline ends. The CDR3 is CASRPGLQETQYF. The CDR3 bases are TGCGCCAGCAGACCGGGGCTCCAAGAGACCCAGTACTTC.

This chain connects TRBV4-1 to TRBJ1-1; D call uncertain. Deletions cut 4 bases from V and 0 bases from J, with 15 bases between. Germline V gene data show CDR1 as MGHRA and CDR2 as YSYEKL. The CDR3 runs 16 residues. CDR3 bases: TGCGCCAGCAGCCCGGGCCGGATGAGCCTGAACACTGAAGCTTTCTTT. As protein: CASSPGRMSLNTEAFF.

The chain has TRBV6-5 and TRBJ1-1; D is unclear. The CDR3 runs 13 residues. Deletions cut 3 bases from V and 1 base from J, with 6 bases between. Germline V gene sequence: CDR1 MNHEY, CDR2 SVGAGI. The chain's CDR3 is CASSYLGNTEAFF. The CDR3 coding sequence is TGTGCCAGCAGTTATCTGGGGAACACTGAAGCTTTCTTT.

The J gene is TRBJ2-5, the V gene TRBV10-3; no definite D call. The CDR3 contains 13 residues. Germline V gene data show CDR1 as ENHRY and CDR2 as SYGVKD. The germline V and J ends were trimmed by 5 bases and 3 bases, with 10 bases remaining between them. The CDR3 is CAISRAEEETQYF. CDR3 bases: TGTGCCATCAGTCGAGCAGAAGAAGAGACCCAGTACTTC.

The chain employs TRBV19 and TRBJ1-4, with a weak D call TRBD1 (6 bases). This CDR3 is 17 amino acids long. V lost 5 bases and J 4 bases, leaving 20 bases between the germline ends. CDR1 is LNHDA, CDR2 SQIVND, per germline (reference sequence). CDR3 sequence reads: CASSPPLRTEYNEKLFF. In DNA, the CDR3 is TGTGCCAGTAGTCCCCCTCTCCGGACAGAGTATAATGAAAAACTGTTTTTT. Full variable domain (outside the CDR3, taken from reference TRBV19 and TRBJ1-4): DGGITQSPKYLFRKEGQNVTLSCEQNLNHDAMYWYRQDPGQGLRLIYYSQIVNDFQKGDIAEGYSVSREKKESFPLTVTSAQKNPTAFYLCASSPPLRTEYNEKLFFGSGTQLSVL.

The V gene is TRBV2, the J gene TRBJ1-5; TRBD1 is a possible D gene (6 bases). This CDR3 has 17 amino acids. V lost 4 bases and J lost 4, with 20 bases in between. CDR1 is SNHLY and CDR2 is FYNNEI in the germline V gene. CDR3 in amino acids: CASSAVRVRTANQPQHF. In nucleotides, the CDR3 is TGTGCCAGCAGTGCGGTACGGGTCAGGACAGCAAATCAGCCCCAGCATTTT.

Judged by abundance, this clone is medium-sized (0.01 to 0.1%). V usage is TRBV10-3 and J usage is TRBJ1-1, with 11 bases fitting TRBD1. CDR1 is ENHRY and CDR2 is SYGVKD in the germline V gene. This CDR3 has 15 residues. V shed 6 bases, J shed 4 bases, and the junction held 7 bases outside the gene matches. The CDR3 spells CAISGQGAGGTEAFF. The CDR3 DNA sequence: TGTGCCATCAGCGGACAGGGGGCCGGGGGCACTGAAGCTTTCTTT.

The V gene is TRBV2, the J gene TRBJ2-3; unclear D gene. Germline values: CDR1 SNHLY, CDR2 FYNNEI. V lost 2 bases and J 0 bases, leaving 3 bases between the germline ends. This CDR3 region has 13 residues. Here the CDR3 DNA reads TGTGCCAGCAGTGAACCGAGCACAGATACGCAGTATTTT. Residues: CASSEPSTDTQYF.

V is TRBV29-1 and J is TRBJ2-3, with no clear D. The CDR3 is 15 residues long. The V gene's germline CDR1 is SQVTM and CDR2 ANQGSEA. V dropped 0 bases and J dropped 0 bases, with 10 bases sitting between them. The CDR3: CSVEDRVVSTDTQYF. The DNA for the CDR3 is TGCAGCGTTGAAGATCGGGTGGTGAGCACAGATACGCAGTATTTT.

The chain links TRBV6-1 to TRBJ1-3; no reliable D call. The germline gives CDR1 MNHNS, CDR2 SASEGT. This CDR3 is built from 14 residues. The germline V and J ends were trimmed by 0 bases and 1 base, with 4 bases remaining between them. CDR3 coding DNA: TGTGCCAGCAGTGAAGCGGAGTCTGGAAACACCATATATTTT. Translated, it gives CASSEAESGNTIYF.

V and J are TRBV9 and TRBJ2-7; TRBD2 agrees at 7 bases. CDR1 is SGDLS and CDR2 is YYNGEE in the germline V gene. There are 14 residues in the CDR3. V shed 0 bases, J shed 6 bases, and the junction held 6 bases outside the gene matches. This chain's CDR3 is CASSVGGRDGEQYF. CDR3 DNA sequence: TGTGCCAGCAGCGTAGGTGGGAGGGACGGCGAGCAGTACTTC.

This clone has only a few counts. This sequence joins TRBV4-3 and TRBJ1-1; D uncertain. The germline V gene encodes CDR1 LGHNA and CDR2 YSLEER. The CDR3 spans 16 residues. V gave up 0 bases and J gave up 4 bases, with 15 bases separating them. CDR3 DNA sequence: TGCGCCAGCAGCCAAGAGTTGGCCCTCGAGGGCACTGAAGCTTTCTTT. Protein product: CASSQELALEGTEAFF.

The chain joins TRBV27 to TRBJ2-7, with a possible D match to TRBD2 (5 bases). V was pared by 3 bases and J by 2 bases, with 8 bases between. This CDR3 comprises 13 residues. Germline lookup yields CDR1 MNHEY and CDR2 SMNVEV (reference sequence). The CDR3 spells CASSFSEAYEQYF. In nucleotides, the CDR3 is TGTGCCAGCAGTTTTAGCGAGGCCTACGAGCAGTACTTC.

The chain couples TRBV5-4 to TRBJ1-5, with D tentatively TRBD1 (6 bases). This CDR3 contains 14 residues. V lost 3 bases to trimming and J lost 2 bases, with 9 bases between them. Germline CDR1 and CDR2: SGHNT and YYREEE (reference sequence). The CDR3 loop reads CASSSGGRNQPQHF. The CDR3 DNA reads TGTGCCAGCAGCTCGGGGGGCCGCAATCAGCCCCAGCATTTT.

This clone is a singleton in its sample. The V gene is TRBV4-1, the J gene TRBJ2-1; the D gene is possibly TRBD2 (7 bases). Germline V CDR1 and CDR2: MGHRA, YSYEKL. The CDR3 extends over 14 amino acids. The V gene lost 2 bases and the J gene lost 10 bases, with 15 bases spanning the gap. As DNA, the CDR3 is TGCGCCAGCAGCCAATGGGGAGGGGGTGACGAGCAGTTCTTC. Translated, it gives CASSQWGGGDEQFF.

The genes are TRBV6-5 and TRBJ2-7, with a possible D match to TRBD2 (5 bases). The CDR3 totals 14 residues. V was trimmed by 5 bases and J by 4 bases, leaving 15 bases between them. Germline CDR1 and CDR2: MNHEY and SVGAGI. The CDR3 reads CASSTGSKSYEQYF. The CDR3, as DNA: TGTGCCAGCAGTACGGGGTCTAAAAGTTACGAGCAGTACTTC.

CDR3 DNA sequence: TGTGCCAGCAGCCCCAGGGGACCTAACTATGGCTACACCTTC. Translation: CASSPRGPNYGYTF. The rearrangement joins TRBV5-4 to TRBJ1-2; maybe TRBD1 (6 bases). The CDR3 contains 14 residues. Deletions cut 4 bases from V and 0 bases from J, with 10 bases between. Germline lookup yields CDR1 SGHNT and CDR2 YYREEE (reference sequence). Variable domain in full (rest from reference TRBV5-4 and TRBJ1-2): ETGVTQSPTHLIKTRGQQVTLRCSSQSGHNTVSWYQQALGQGPQFIFQYYREEENGRGNFPPRFSGLQFPNYSSELNVNALELDDSALYLCASSPRGPNYGYTFGSGTRLTVV.

The V call is TRBV19, the J call TRBJ1-1; TRBD1 matches 7 bases. With 5 bases clipped from V and 1 base from J, the junction kept 4 bases outside the gene matches. The CDR3 consists of 14 residues. CDR1 is LNHDA and CDR2 is SQIVND in the germline V gene (reference sequence). As DNA, the CDR3 is TGTGCCAGTAGTGGGAGACAGGGGAACACTGAAGCTTTCTTT. Its translation is CASSGRQGNTEAFF.

This clone has just one count. The chain uses TRBV5-1 and TRBJ1-1, with D tentatively TRBD1 (5 bases). The germline V gene has CDR1 SGHRS and CDR2 YFSETQ. CDR3 length: 14 amino acids. Trimming stripped 6 bases from V and 1 base from J, with 13 bases between. The CDR3 protein is CASTPQVGNTEAFF. The CDR3 bases are TGCGCCAGCACTCCACAGGTGGGGAACACTGAAGCTTTCTTT.

V and J are TRBV2 and TRBJ1-1, with D possibly TRBD1 on 6 matching bases. The CDR3 is 13 residues long. V lost 7 bases, J lost 6 bases, and 15 bases lay in between. The V gene's germline CDR1 is SNHLY and CDR2 FYNNEI. CDR3 sequence: CASISQQGAEAFF. The CDR3 DNA is TGTGCCAGCATCTCTCAACAGGGCGCTGAAGCTTTCTTT.

V usage is TRBV18 and J usage is TRBJ1-2; 9 positions match TRBD1. Germline V lookup: CDR1 KGHSH, CDR2 LQKENI. V trimming: 6 bases; J trimming: 5 bases; junction bases outside the gene matches: 7. This CDR3 has 14 residues. CDR3 sequence (DNA): TGTGCCAGCTCTAGGACAGGGGAGCGGTATGGCTACACCTTC. Its protein is CASSRTGERYGYTF.

The V and J genes are TRBV19 and TRBJ1-5; the D is unclear. The CDR3 runs 15 residues. Trimming shortened V by 1 base and J by 2 bases, and 9 bases separated the two germline ends. CDR1 is LNHDA, CDR2 SQIVND, per germline (reference sequence). CDR3 sequence: CASSIGTGGNQPQHF. For the CDR3, the DNA is TGTGCCAGTAGTATAGGGACGGGTGGCAATCAGCCCCAGCATTTT.

The chain is built from TRBV4-2 and TRBJ2-1; 10 bases fit TRBD2. The CDR3 sequence is 16 residues long. Losses at the gene ends were 0 bases for V and 9 bases for J; bases not matched to a gene: 8. Germline V CDR1 and CDR2: LGHNA, YNFKEQ. The CDR3 protein is CASSQDRASGRGEQFF. CDR3 sequence (DNA): TGTGCCAGCAGCCAAGATCGGGCTAGCGGGAGAGGTGAGCAGTTCTTC.